This T cell receptor (beta chain) is drawn from a study of cytomegalovirus exposure and HLA in healthy donors (TCRdb year 2017). Describing the broader study: An earlier analysis of 550 to 700 of the donors reported 250 to 300 Gb of sequence data and around 110 million unique TCR beta sequences from 150 million to 200 million T cells. Four to six DR-DQ haplotypes were handled as single units for association and clustering, since linkage in the cohort was strong. A separate validation cohort of about 110 different subjects was used in addition to the approximately 700-subject first cohort. HLA typing covered class I and class II loci at four-digit resolution. The study aimed to test whether signatures of past pathogen exposure could be identified by cataloging public T cell receptors. An earlier analysis of approximately 640 of the donors applied high-throughput TCR beta sequencing to assess whether each TCR beta V gene segment acted as functional or pseudogenic. Among the approximately 400 genotyped donors, around 81% belonged to the genetic ancestry cluster associated with self-reported Caucasian donors. All discovery cohort repertoires had been generated on a single sequencing platform. To predict cytomegalovirus infection status, the study combined high-throughput TCR immunosequencing, statistical association of individual TCRs with disease status, and machine learning. The T cell repertoires of 666 subjects were profiled by immunosequencing and related to cytomegalovirus serostatus. A later genetic analysis used genome-wide SNP genotypes for about 60% of the roughly 670 donors, treating that subset as a discovery cohort. In a later analysis, previously published TCR beta repertoires from about 640 donors were re-analyzed and high-resolution HLA genotyping was added so that TCR occurrence patterns could be studied. Donor age, sex, ethnicity and CMV serostatus were compiled together with the repertoire data. In the later analysis, no new phenotypic data were used to find candidate immune exposures; instead, reliance was placed on TCR beta sequences and their occurrence across donors. Among about 410 genotyped donors of the cohort, an average of approximately 240,000 unique TCR beta nucleotide sequences was sequenced per donor, of which about 19% were non-productive. An early release that covered several hundred HLA-typed donors contained about 300 gigabases of sequencing data and 65 million to 100 million unique TCR sequences. Typing coverage differed by locus: A, B, C, DRB1 and DQB1 were typed in roughly 629-630 donors, DQA1 in 500 to 550, DPA1 in around 610, and DPB1 in just under 480.

The CDR1 and CDR2 encoded by the germline V gene are SQVTM and ANQGSEA. The CDR3 goes from the cysteine to the phenylalanine over 15 residues. Of all the DNA, just the CDR3 is kept, 45 bases in frame from base 1. V and J lose 7 bases and 0 bases, and a span of 16 bases separates them. Study-wide conclusions, independent of this receptor: At a false discovery rate of 0.05, a later analysis linked fewer than 20,000 TCR beta sequences to specific HLA alleles. Linkage disequilibrium might explain the correlated functional status among segregating V segments, but an unknown experimental factor could not be ruled out. Compared with the approximately 700-donor mean, donors in an Asian-associated ancestry cluster had fewer N-insertions in productive TCRs, according to a later genetic analysis. Some IMGT-functional V segments, including TRBV6-2 and TRBV6-3, could not be told apart with the 87-base-pair reads, so those segments were excluded. In this cohort, only TCR beta chains were sequenced, and detectable features were limited by the absence of alpha or paired-chain data. Because some donors lacked HLA typing at each locus, the association tests relied only on the typed subset. Three of the identified cytomegalovirus-associated TCR beta chains were confirmed in vitro to be specific for cytomegalovirus antigens. Broadly in line with IMGT annotations, most TCR beta V segments showed up in productive rearrangements about 90% or about 30% of the time in an earlier analysis of several hundred of the donors. It was suggested by the authors that the approach could potentially be generalized to other disease states and immunological phenotypes. A later analysis reported that several top co-occurrence clusters appeared linked to parvovirus B19, influenza, CMV and Epstein-Barr virus. A further reported finding was that TCR beta sequences accurately predicted the HLA-A and HLA-B alleles for most subjects in the first cohort. The study gave a list of 150 to 200 TCR beta chains associated with cytomegalovirus. According to a later analysis, TCR association rates differed among HLA loci, with DRB1 alleles showing the most associated TCRs and HLA-C alleles showing the fewest. Because counts were too low, roughly 18 rarely observed V segments, including chromosome 9 orphons, were left out of the earlier analysis of approximately 580 of the donors. When HLA alleles, especially DR and DQ, strongly co-occurred, attributing TCR associations to individual alleles was difficult. Compared with equally common non-associated chains, HLA-associated TCR beta chains in a later analysis were more clonally expanded and had lower generation probabilities. While some public TCRs were present in many individuals, most TCR sequences turned up only very rarely across donors. Immune exposure information for the cohort was limited to CMV serostatus. Presence/absence analyses assumed roughly uniform sequencing depth across donors, an assumption that may not hold. A group of highly shared sequence variants was considered likely to be a technical artifact of the sequencing pipeline. A later genetic analysis associated a missense DCLRE1C variant with V-gene and J-gene trimming of TCR beta chains, and an independent cohort replicated the association. A later analysis found that most CMV-associated TCR beta chains appeared HLA-restricted, with HLA associations seemingly driven largely by CMV exposure. Cytomegalovirus status was reported to be diagnosed by the classifier with high specificity and sensitivity in both the original and validation cohorts.

Library preparation was by the immunoSEQ multiplex PCR assay. For the multiplex PCR, a mixture combining 60 forward primers for TCR Vbeta segments and 13 reverse primers for TCR Jbeta segments was used. Amplification of the CDR3 region of rearranged TCR beta genes was performed with a multiplex PCR assay on genomic DNA. Amplified TCR beta libraries were sequenced as 87-base-pair reads on the Illumina HiSeq System. On the study's bioinformatics: In a later analysis, tens of millions of unique TCR beta chains were counted across the roughly 670 repertoires, and about 10 million of these chains were shared by at least two donors. To remove PCR and sequencing errors, raw reads were error-corrected and collapsed into unique sequences using a nearest-neighbor algorithm that merged closely related sequences. CDR3 sequences were aligned to IMGT reference sequences to assign V, D and J gene segments. For a sequence to be retained, a match of at least six nucleotides to both a V gene segment and a J gene segment was required. A rearrangement counted as productive if the CDR3 had no stop codons and remained in frame with V and J, and every other rearrangement counted as non-productive. Following IMGT convention, CDR3 was defined as the stretch from the second conserved V-encoded cysteine to the conserved J-encoded phenylalanine. The earlier analysis of 500 to 600 of the donors excluded sequences that lacked an unambiguous match to a single V gene segment. An earlier analysis of 550 to 650 of the donors classified V segments as functional when productive rearrangements were above 56.7% and as segregating when the standard deviation between donors was above 5%. A statistical classification framework was built to diagnose cytomegalovirus status from the catalog of TCR beta chain sequences. In a later analysis, TCR nucleotide sequences were compared against IMGT/GENE-DB human TR gene sequences so that V and J genes could be assigned. A later analysis assigned CDR3 sequences and most-parsimonious VDJ recombination scenarios with the TCRdist pipeline. In a later analysis, every TCR beta chain was defined by the combination of its CDR3 amino acid sequence and its V-gene family, and reads without a unique V-gene family were dropped. A later analysis removed 600 or so highly shared, low-generation-probability nucleotide sequences to deal with suspected cross-contamination and a sequencing artifact. A later analysis calculated a clonal expansion index for each public chain from normalized within-repertoire ranks of inferred template counts. In a later analysis, generation probabilities were computed with a VDJ recombination model fitted to out-of-frame rearrangements, and the resulting probabilities were checked against IGoR. In a later analysis, hypergeometric tests were used to score TCR-TCR, TCR-HLA and TCR-CMV co-occurrence, with a repertoire-size bias correction applied to TCR pairs. A later analysis estimated false discovery rates by permuting HLA or CMV assignments 20 times. In a later analysis, co-occurring TCRs were grouped using DBSCAN, with TCRdist sequence similarity added in when clustering inside HLA-allele-positive subsets. Repertoires with fewer than 30,000 or more than 120,000 public chains, plus five repertoires with anomalous nucleotide sharing, were excluded from co-occurrence clustering. Here the immuneACCESS table is served through TCRdb, limited to in-frame sequences with V and J called. Missing clones are a known gap in these copies; in checked studies unresolved V genes cover under half, and the rest lacks a known reason. The V and J calls and clone size were taken over from that table, and D and trimming were inferred from the DNA. Recorded for this sample are approximately 210,000 clones; around 85% of them occurred a single time. Together, the top ten hold around 2% of the sample.

A note on this clone: Its antigen remains unidentified. Nothing much larger sits one base from this clone, and base qualities are not available.

The cohort comprised 666 healthy bone marrow donors. At the time of sampling, every cohort member was nominally healthy, though immune exposures that went unrecorded were likely present. The donor tested CMV seronegative, placing the donor among the 350 to 400 seronegative members of the cohort. Every donor gave a peripheral blood sample, and the peripheral blood mononuclear cells from that sample were used for TCR beta sequencing. Genomic DNA extraction from the blood cell samples was performed with the Qiagen DNeasy Blood Extraction Kit. The sample taken for sequencing was PBMCs. The sequence derives from a man younger than 35 in good health and CMV-seronegative. The chain links TRBV29-1 with TRBJ1-3, with no reliable assignment of the D segment. Here is the DNA: TGCAGCGCTGGGCGAGGGTCGAGCTCTGGAAACACCATATATTTT. Translation gives CSAGRGSSSGNTIYF.